One sample yielded the 26 T cell receptor beta chains listed below, sequenced in a study of vaccination effects on CD4 cells after COVID-19. Here immunoSEQ multiplex PCR was the method, and the copy in TCRdb shows in-frame clones only, minus some. The sample includes around 30,000 clones, roughly 69% seen only once; the top ten take around 20%. Peptide-pool stimulation followed by sequencing identified expanded antigen-specific CD4+ clonotypes in the ViraFEST assay. After less than 11 days in culture, the CD4+ T cells were isolated. Infection dated between March and December 2020, before the Alpha, Beta and Delta variants reached the United States. These TCRs are of unknown antigen specificity. The input for sequencing was CD4+ T cells from PBMCs cultured with SARS-CoV-2 spike peptides, taken before COVID-19 vaccination. Source of these receptors: a human donor who had a prior SARS-CoV-2 infection.

The rearrangement joins TRBV12-3 or TRBV12-4 to TRBJ2-1, with 9 bases that match TRBD2. V trimming: 8 bases; J trimming: 5 bases; junction bases outside the gene matches: 4. The CDR3 has 13 amino acids. CDR3 region: CASRAGGHNEQFF. CDR3 coding DNA: TGTGCCAGCCGGGCGGGGGGGCACAATGAGCAGTTCTTC.

The genes are TRBV6-2 or TRBV6-3 and TRBJ2-1; 10 nucleotides match TRBD1. Trimming took 3 bases from V and 6 from J; bases not matched to a gene: 8. Germline V gene data show CDR1 as MNHEY and CDR2 as SVGEGT. The CDR3 extends over 16 amino acids. As DNA, the CDR3 is TGTGCCAGCAGTTATCAAGGGACAGGGGTGGGCAATGAGCAGTTCTTC. Residues: CASSYQGTGVGNEQFF.

The chain recombines TRBV29-1 with TRBJ1-2, with no clear D. Germline V gene sequence: CDR1 SQVTM, CDR2 ANQGSEA. This CDR3 is built from 12 residues. CDR3 amino acids: CSVGSENGGYTF. CDR3 in DNA: TGCTCCGTCGGGTCGGAAAACGGGGGCTACACCTTC.

The J gene is TRBJ1-2, the V gene TRBV5-4, with D possibly TRBD1 on 5 matching bases. V was pared by 2 bases and J by 6 bases, with 17 bases between. The germline gives CDR1 SGHNT, CDR2 YYREEE (reference sequence). This CDR3 region has 15 residues. CDR3: CASSFGEGMFDGYTF. CDR3 bases: TGTGCCAGCAGCTTCGGAGAGGGGATGTTCGATGGCTACACCTTC.

The rearrangement uses TRBV27 and TRBJ1-3, with D uncertain. The CDR3 covers 13 residues. V lost 7 bases and J lost 4, with 11 bases in between. CDR1 is MNHEY and CDR2 is SMNVEV in the germline V gene (reference sequence). CDR3 DNA sequence: TGTGCCAGCAAGGTACCCGGAGGAAACACCATATATTTT. It codes for CASKVPGGNTIYF.

This clone came up once. The chain carries TRBV6-1 and TRBJ2-7; 12 nucleotides line up with TRBD2. The length of the CDR3 is 15 residues. Germline trimming cut 1 base from V and 3 bases from J; bases unmatched to any gene: 1. Germline V CDR1 and CDR2: MNHNS, SASEGT. Here the CDR3 DNA reads TGTGCCAGCAGTGAAGGACTAGCGGGGGTCTACGAGCAGTACTTC. This sequence encodes CASSEGLAGVYEQYF.

The rearrangement joins TRBV5-8 to TRBJ1-3, with D perhaps matching TRBD1 (5 bases). V lost 0 bases and J lost 8, with 12 bases in between. Germline CDR1 is SGHTS and CDR2 is YDEGEE. This CDR3 has 14 residues. Here the CDR3 DNA reads TGTGCCAGCAGCTTGGCCCAGTCGGGACACACCATATATTTT. Protein product: CASSLAQSGHTIYF.

The rearrangement joins TRBV18 to TRBJ2-3, with TRBD2 as a possible D gene (6 bases). Looked up from germline, CDR1 is KGHSH and CDR2 is LQKENI. With 2 bases removed from V and 1 base from J, the gap between germline ends came to 10 bases. This CDR3 has 15 residues. In DNA, the CDR3 is TGTGCCAGCTCACCAGCGGGGTTGGGCACAGATACGCAGTATTTT. Translating it yields CASSPAGLGTDTQYF.

The rearrangement joins TRBV7-3 to TRBJ2-3; 10 bases align to TRBD2. Germline V gives CDR1 SGHTA, CDR2 FQGTGA. This CDR3 spans 17 amino acids. J lost 3 bases, V lost 4 bases, and 10 bases had no gene match. The CDR3 sequence is CASSSSGRGLGTDTQYF. In DNA form, the CDR3 reads TGTGCCAGCAGCTCTAGCGGGAGAGGTTTAGGAACAGATACGCAGTATTTT.

The chain has TRBV19 and TRBJ2-3, with D unclear. The V end lost 2 bases, the J end lost 2 bases, and 14 bases lay between the germline ends. Germline CDR1 LNHDA, CDR2 SQIVND (reference sequence). The CDR3 extends over 16 amino acids. Here the CDR3 reads CASSIRERANTDTQYF. The CDR3 DNA reads TGTGCCAGTAGTATACGCGAAAGGGCTAACACAGATACGCAGTATTTT.

This chain links TRBV3-1 (or the pseudogene TRBV3-2) with TRBJ2-5; D is undetermined. Germline V gene sequence: CDR1 LGHDT, CDR2 YNNKEL (reference sequence). The CDR3 is made up of 15 amino acids. Trimming shortened V by 4 bases and J by 5 bases, and 17 bases separated the two germline ends. CDR3 residues: CASSPRPDPFETQYF. The CDR3 nucleotides are TGTGCCAGCAGCCCTCGACCTGATCCCTTTGAGACCCAGTACTTC.

This chain links TRBV19 with TRBJ1-4; 7 bases align to TRBD1. This CDR3 contains 15 residues. Germline assignment: CDR1 LNHDA and CDR2 SQIVND (reference sequence). J lost 6 bases, V lost 9 bases, and 13 bases had no gene match. The chain's CDR3 is CASMKTRGADEKLFF. CDR3 in DNA: TGTGCCAGCATGAAAACCAGGGGGGCCGATGAAAAACTGTTTTTT.

V usage is TRBV11-3 and J usage is TRBJ2-5; possibly TRBD1 or TRBD2 for D (5 bases each). Germline loops: CDR1 SGHNT, CDR2 YENEEA. Trimming took 5 bases from V and 1 from J, leaving 20 bases between them. The CDR3 spans 17 residues. The CDR3 protein is CASSKTWGVGVQETQYF. The DNA of the CDR3 is TGTGCCAGCAGCAAAACATGGGGAGTGGGGGTCCAAGAGACCCAGTACTTC.

This clone was seen a handful of times. The chain combines TRBV19 with TRBJ2-2, with D hard to call. Germline assignment: CDR1 LNHDA and CDR2 SQIVND (reference sequence). The CDR3 has 12 amino acids. V lost 4 bases to trimming and J lost 8 bases, with 8 bases between them. The CDR3 sequence is CASSRTRGELFF. The CDR3 DNA is TGTGCCAGTAGTAGGACCAGGGGGGAGCTGTTTTTT.

The J gene is TRBJ1-4, the V gene TRBV6-1; TRBD1 aligns across 10 bases. Germline V gene sequence: CDR1 MNHNS, CDR2 SASEGT. The CDR3 extends over 17 amino acids. Trimming took 4 bases from V and 8 from J; bases not matched to a gene: 13. CDR3 residues: CASSGQGAVAYNEKLFF. The CDR3 nucleotides are TGTGCCAGCAGTGGACAGGGGGCGGTGGCCTACAACGAAAAACTGTTTTTT.

In nucleotides, the CDR3 is TGTGCCTGGAGGTTGACAGGGTCTTTTAATTCACCCCTCCACTTT. It yields the protein CAWRLTGSFNSPLHF. The rearrangement uses TRBV30 and TRBJ1-6; 7 bases line up with TRBD1. V gave up 3 bases and J gave up 6 bases; unmatched junction bases: 8. Germline loops: CDR1 GTSNPN, CDR2 SVGIG (reference sequence). This CDR3 has 15 residues. The whole variable domain, remainder taken from reference TRBV30 and TRBJ1-6, is SQTIHQWPATLVQPVGSPLSLECTVEGTSNPNLYWYRQAAGRGLQLLFYSVGIGQISSEVPQNLSASRPQDRQFILSSKKLLLSDSGFYLCAWRLTGSFNSPLHFGNGTRLTVT.

This rearrangement joins TRBV3-1 (or the pseudogene TRBV3-2) to TRBJ2-2, with TRBD1 identical over 10 bases. V trimming: 4 bases; J trimming: 3 bases; junction bases outside the gene matches: 5. CDR1 LGHDT and CDR2 YNNKEL come from the germline V gene (reference sequence). The CDR3 runs 16 residues. The CDR3 nucleotides are TGTGCCAGCAGCCGACAGGGGGCGCCGGACACCGGGGAGCTGTTTTTT. This sequence encodes CASSRQGAPDTGELFF.

This rearrangement joins TRBV11-1 to TRBJ2-7; D is ambiguous. Looked up from germline, CDR1 is SGHAT and CDR2 is FQDESV (reference sequence). The CDR3 runs to 13 residues. The ends were cut back, 1 base at V and 3 bases at J, with 7 bases in the middle. Here the CDR3 reads CASSLGWGYEQYF. The DNA for the CDR3 is TGTGCCAGCAGCTTAGGGTGGGGCTACGAGCAGTACTTC.

The gene calls are TRBV4-1 and TRBJ2-1, with TRBD1 as a possible D gene (5 bases). This CDR3 has 17 amino acids. V shed 3 bases and J shed 8 bases, with 23 bases lying between them. The germline V gene has CDR1 MGHRA and CDR2 YSYEKL. The CDR3 nucleotides are TGCGCCAGCAGCCACGTGTTTAGGGCTAAAGGGGCGGATGAGCAGTTCTTC. It specifies CASSHVFRAKGADEQFF.

The V gene is TRBV27, the J gene TRBJ2-2; D possibly corresponds to TRBD2 (6 bases). CDR3 length: 17 amino acids. Germline V CDR1 and CDR2: MNHEY, SMNVEV (reference sequence). The V and J ends lost 2 bases and 3 bases respectively, with 16 bases between them. The CDR3 nucleotides read TGTGCCAGCAGTTTAAATTCTCTAGGAGGGTACACCGGGGAGCTGTTTTTT. This codes for CASSLNSLGGYTGELFF.

The genes are TRBV19 and TRBJ1-1; 11 bases agree with TRBD1. The CDR3 is made up of 17 amino acids. V shed 5 bases and J 4 bases; nucleotides not matched to a gene: 12. CDR1 and CDR2 from the germline V gene are LNHDA and SQIVND (reference sequence). The CDR3 bases are TGTGCCAGTAGTCTTTCCCGGGACAGGGGGTGGAGCACTGAAGCTTTCTTT. This translates into CASSLSRDRGWSTEAFF.

In this sample, this clone turned up a few times. The rearrangement joins TRBV7-2 to TRBJ2-2, with D perhaps given as TRBD1 or TRBD2 (5 bases each). V was pared by 5 bases and J by 1 base, with 17 bases between. There are 17 residues in the CDR3. CDR1 and CDR2 from the germline V gene are SGHTA and FQGNSA. CDR3 region: CASSPLTGTQNTGELFF. CDR3 nucleotide sequence: TGTGCCAGCAGCCCTCTCACCGGGACCCAGAACACCGGGGAGCTGTTTTTT.

V usage is TRBV5-1 and J usage is TRBJ1-4; D is unclear. Germline V gene sequence: CDR1 SGHRS, CDR2 YFSETQ. The CDR3 has 13 residues. With 1 base removed from V and 4 bases from J, the gap between germline ends came to 5 bases. CDR3 amino acids: CASSLNHNEKLFF. For the CDR3, the DNA is TGCGCCAGCAGCTTGAATCATAATGAAAAACTGTTTTTT.

This chain connects TRBV11-3 to TRBJ2-5, with 13 bases matching TRBD2. Germline-derived CDR1 and CDR2 are SGHNT and YENEEA. The trim removed 0 bases at V and 5 bases at J, leaving 3 bases unmatched. CDR3 size: 16 residues. The CDR3 DNA sequence: TGTGCCAGCAGCTTAGAAGGGACTAGCGGGAAGGAGACCCAGTACTTC. It is translated as CASSLEGTSGKETQYF.

A few counts support this clone. This chain links TRBV29-1 with TRBJ2-4, with D maybe TRBD2 (5 bases). Per germline, CDR1 SQVTM and CDR2 ANQGSEA. Between the trimmed V and J ends, which lost 0 bases and 6 bases, there was a span of 12 bases. CDR3 size: 14 residues. CDR3 region: CSVEEWSGRNIQYF. The DNA of the CDR3 is TGCAGCGTTGAAGAATGGTCGGGGAGAAACATTCAGTACTTC.

This clone has just a few counts. The chain recombines TRBV19 with TRBJ1-2; no firm D call. The ends were cut back, 4 bases at V and 2 bases at J, with 8 bases in the middle. The CDR3 consists of 13 residues. CDR1 and CDR2 from the germline V gene are LNHDA and SQIVND (reference sequence). CDR3 in DNA: TGTGCCAGTAGTACCGACGGAAACTATGGCTACACCTTC. It is translated as CASSTDGNYGYTF.